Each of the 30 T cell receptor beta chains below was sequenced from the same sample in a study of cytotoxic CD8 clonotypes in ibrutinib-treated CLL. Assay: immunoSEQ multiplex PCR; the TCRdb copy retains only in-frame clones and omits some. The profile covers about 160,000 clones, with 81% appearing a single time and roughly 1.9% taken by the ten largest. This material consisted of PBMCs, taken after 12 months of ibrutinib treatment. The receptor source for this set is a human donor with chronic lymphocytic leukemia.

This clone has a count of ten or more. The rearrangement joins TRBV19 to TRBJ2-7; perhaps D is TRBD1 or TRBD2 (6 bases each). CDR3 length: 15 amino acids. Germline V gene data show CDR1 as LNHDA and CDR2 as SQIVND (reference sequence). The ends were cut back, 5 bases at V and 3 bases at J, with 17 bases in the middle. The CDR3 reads CASSPLEGTNYEQYF. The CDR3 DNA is TGTGCCAGTAGTCCCCTGGAGGGGACAAACTACGAGCAGTACTTC.

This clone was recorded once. CDR3 region: CASSRTGGNNEQFF. The CDR3 DNA reads as TGTGCCAGCAGTCGGACAGGGGGGAACAATGAGCAGTTCTTC. The rearrangement links TRBV6-5 to TRBJ2-1; 10 nucleotides agree with TRBD1. CDR3 length: 14 amino acids. V trimming: 5 bases; J trimming: 5 bases; junction bases outside the gene matches: 3. Germline V lookup: CDR1 MNHEY, CDR2 SVGAGI.

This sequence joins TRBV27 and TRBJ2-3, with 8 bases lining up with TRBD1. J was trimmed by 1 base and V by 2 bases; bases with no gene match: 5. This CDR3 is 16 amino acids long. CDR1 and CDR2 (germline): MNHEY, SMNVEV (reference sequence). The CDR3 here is CASSLASGGRTDTQYF. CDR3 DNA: TGTGCCAGCAGTTTAGCCTCAGGGGGCCGCACAGATACGCAGTATTTT.

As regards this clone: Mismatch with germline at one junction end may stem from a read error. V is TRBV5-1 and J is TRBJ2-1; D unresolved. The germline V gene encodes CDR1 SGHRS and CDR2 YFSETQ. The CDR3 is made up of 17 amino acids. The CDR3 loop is CASNLQSRRSSYNEQFF. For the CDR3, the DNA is TGCGCCAGCAACTTGCAGTCCCGACGTAGCTCCTACAATGAGCAGTTCTTC.

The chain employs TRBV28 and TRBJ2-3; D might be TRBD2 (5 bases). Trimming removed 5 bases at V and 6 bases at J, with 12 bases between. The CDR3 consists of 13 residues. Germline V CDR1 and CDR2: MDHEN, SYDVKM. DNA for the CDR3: TGTGCCAGCAGTGGGGAGTCTCTGGATACGCAGTATTTT. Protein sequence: CASSGESLDTQYF.

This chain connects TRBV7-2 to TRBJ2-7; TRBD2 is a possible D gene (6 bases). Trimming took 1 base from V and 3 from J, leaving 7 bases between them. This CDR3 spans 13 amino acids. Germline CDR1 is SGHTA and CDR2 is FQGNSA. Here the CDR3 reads CASSLGGGYEQYF. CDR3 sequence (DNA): TGTGCCAGCAGCTTAGGGGGAGGCTACGAGCAGTACTTC. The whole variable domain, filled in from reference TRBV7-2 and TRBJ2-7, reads GAGVSQSPSNKVTEKGKDVELRCDPISGHTALYWYRQSLGQGLEFLIYFQGNSAPDKSGLPSDRFSAERTGGSVSTLTIQRTQQEDSAVYLCASSLGGGYEQYFGPGTRLTVT.

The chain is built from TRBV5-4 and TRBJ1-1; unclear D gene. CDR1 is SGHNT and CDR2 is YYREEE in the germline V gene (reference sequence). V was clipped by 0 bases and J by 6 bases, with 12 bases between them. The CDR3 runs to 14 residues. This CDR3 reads CASSLEVPGAEAFF. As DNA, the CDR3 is TGTGCCAGCAGCTTGGAGGTCCCTGGGGCTGAAGCTTTCTTT.

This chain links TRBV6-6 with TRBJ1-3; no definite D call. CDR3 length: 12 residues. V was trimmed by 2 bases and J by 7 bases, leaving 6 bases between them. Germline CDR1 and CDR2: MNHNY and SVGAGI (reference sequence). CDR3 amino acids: CASSYERNTIYF. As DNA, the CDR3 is TGTGCCAGCAGTTACGAGCGGAACACCATATATTTT.

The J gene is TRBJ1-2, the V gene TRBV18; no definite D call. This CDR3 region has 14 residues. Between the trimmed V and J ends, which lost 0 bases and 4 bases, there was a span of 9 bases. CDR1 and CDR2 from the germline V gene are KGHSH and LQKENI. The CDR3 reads CASSPPGQPYGYTF. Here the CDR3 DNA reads TGTGCCAGCTCACCACCAGGTCAGCCCTATGGCTACACCTTC. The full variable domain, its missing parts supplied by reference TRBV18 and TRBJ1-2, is NAGVMQNPRHLVRRRGQEARLRCSPMKGHSHVYWYRQLPEEGLKFMVYLQKENIIDESGMPKERFSAEFPKEGPSILRIQQVVRGDSAAYFCASSPPGQPYGYTFGSGTRLTVV.

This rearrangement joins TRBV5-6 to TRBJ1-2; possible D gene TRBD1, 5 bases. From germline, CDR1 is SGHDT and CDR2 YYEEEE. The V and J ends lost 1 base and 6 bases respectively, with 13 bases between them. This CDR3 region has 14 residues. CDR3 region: CASSLLAEGNGYTF. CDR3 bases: TGTGCCAGCAGCTTGCTCGCAGAGGGGAATGGCTACACCTTC.

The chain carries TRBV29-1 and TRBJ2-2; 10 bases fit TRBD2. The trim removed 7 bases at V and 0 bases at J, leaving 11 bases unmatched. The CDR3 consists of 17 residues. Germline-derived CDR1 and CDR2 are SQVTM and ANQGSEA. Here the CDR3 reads CSAPQPAGGPNTGELFF. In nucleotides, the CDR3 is TGCAGCGCCCCACAGCCAGCGGGAGGGCCGAACACCGGGGAGCTGTTTTTT.

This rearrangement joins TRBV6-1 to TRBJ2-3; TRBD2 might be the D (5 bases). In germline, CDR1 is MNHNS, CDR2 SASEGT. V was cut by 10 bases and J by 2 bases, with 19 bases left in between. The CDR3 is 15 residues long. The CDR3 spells CATSWGGRYTDTQYF. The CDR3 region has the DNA TGTGCCACCTCGTGGGGTGGGAGATACACAGATACGCAGTATTTT.

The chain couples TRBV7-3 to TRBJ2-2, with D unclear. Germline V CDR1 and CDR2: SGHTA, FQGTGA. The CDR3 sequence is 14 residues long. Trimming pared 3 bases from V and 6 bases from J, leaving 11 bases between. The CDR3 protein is CASSFRSTAGELFF. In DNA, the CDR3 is TGTGCCAGCAGCTTTAGGTCTACTGCCGGGGAGCTGTTTTTT.

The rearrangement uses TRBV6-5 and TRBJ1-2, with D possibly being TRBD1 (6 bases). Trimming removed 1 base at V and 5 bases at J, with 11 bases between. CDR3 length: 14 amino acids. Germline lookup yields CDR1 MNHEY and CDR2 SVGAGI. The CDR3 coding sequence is TGTGCCAGCAGTTACTGGGGGCCGGCGTATGGCTACACCTTC. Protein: CASSYWGPAYGYTF.

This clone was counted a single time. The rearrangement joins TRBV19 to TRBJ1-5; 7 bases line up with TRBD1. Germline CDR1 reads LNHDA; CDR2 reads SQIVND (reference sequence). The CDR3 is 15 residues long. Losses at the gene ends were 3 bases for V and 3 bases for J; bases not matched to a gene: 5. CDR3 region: CASSITGALNQPQHF. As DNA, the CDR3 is TGTGCCAGTAGTATTACAGGGGCCCTCAATCAGCCCCAGCATTTT.

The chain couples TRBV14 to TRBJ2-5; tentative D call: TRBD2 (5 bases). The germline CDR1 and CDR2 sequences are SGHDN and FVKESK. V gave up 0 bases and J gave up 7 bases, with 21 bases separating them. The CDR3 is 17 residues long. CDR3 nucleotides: TGTGCCAGCAGCCAAGATGGGGTCAGGTGGGGAGTCGGGACCCAGTACTTC. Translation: CASSQDGVRWGVGTQYF. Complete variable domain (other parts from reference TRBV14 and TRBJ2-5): EAGVTQFPSHSVIEKGQTVTLRCDPISGHDNLYWYRRVMGKEIKFLLHFVKESKQDESGMPNNRFLAERTGGTYSTLKVQPAELEDSGVYFCASSQDGVRWGVGTQYFGPGTRLLVL.

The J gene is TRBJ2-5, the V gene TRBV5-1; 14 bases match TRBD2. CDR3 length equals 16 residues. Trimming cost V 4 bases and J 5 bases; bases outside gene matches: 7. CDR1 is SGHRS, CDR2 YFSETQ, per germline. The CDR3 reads CASSGGLAGVKETQYF. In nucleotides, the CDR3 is TGCGCCAGCAGCGGGGGACTAGCGGGAGTTAAGGAGACCCAGTACTTC.

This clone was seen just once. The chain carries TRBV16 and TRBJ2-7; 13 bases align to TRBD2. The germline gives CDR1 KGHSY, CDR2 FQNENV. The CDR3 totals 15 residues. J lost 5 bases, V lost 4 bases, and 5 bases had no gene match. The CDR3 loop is CASSPGTSGIHEQYF. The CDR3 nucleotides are TGTGCCAGCAGCCCTGGGACTAGCGGGATTCACGAGCAGTACTTC.

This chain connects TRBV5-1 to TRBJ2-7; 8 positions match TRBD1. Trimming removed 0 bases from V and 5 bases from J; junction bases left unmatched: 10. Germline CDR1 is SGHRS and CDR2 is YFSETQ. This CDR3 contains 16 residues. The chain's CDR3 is CASSLAGTGVANEQYF. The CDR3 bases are TGCGCCAGCAGCTTGGCTGGGACAGGAGTTGCCAACGAGCAGTACTTC.

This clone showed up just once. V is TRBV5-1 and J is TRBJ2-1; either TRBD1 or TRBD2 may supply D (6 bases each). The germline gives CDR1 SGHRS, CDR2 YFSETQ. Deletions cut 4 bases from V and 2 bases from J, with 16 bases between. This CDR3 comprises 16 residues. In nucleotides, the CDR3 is TGCGCCAGCAGCCCCCAATGGGGGGCGACCTACAATGAGCAGTTCTTC. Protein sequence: CASSPQWGATYNEQFF.

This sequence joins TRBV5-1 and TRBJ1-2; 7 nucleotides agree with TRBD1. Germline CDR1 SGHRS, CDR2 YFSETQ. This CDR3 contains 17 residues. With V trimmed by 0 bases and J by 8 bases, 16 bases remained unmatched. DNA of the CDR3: TGCGCCAGCAGCTTGGCAAACGCTCAGGGGGTCCCTCGCGGCTACACCTTC. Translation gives CASSLANAQGVPRGYTF.

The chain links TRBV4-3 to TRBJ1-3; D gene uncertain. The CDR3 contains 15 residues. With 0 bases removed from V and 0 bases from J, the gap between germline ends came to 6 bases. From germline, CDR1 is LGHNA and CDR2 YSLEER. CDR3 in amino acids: CASSQESYSGNTIYF. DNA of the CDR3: TGCGCCAGCAGCCAAGAGAGTTACTCTGGAAACACCATATATTTT.

The CDR3 is CASSRGEEETQYF. In DNA form, the CDR3 reads TGTGCCAGCAGCCGGGGGGAGGAAGAGACCCAGTACTTC. The V and J genes are TRBV7-6 and TRBJ2-5, with 7 bases matching TRBD2. V was clipped by 5 bases and J by 3 bases; unmatched bases: 3. The V gene's germline CDR1 is SGHVS and CDR2 FNYEAQ. This CDR3 comprises 13 residues.

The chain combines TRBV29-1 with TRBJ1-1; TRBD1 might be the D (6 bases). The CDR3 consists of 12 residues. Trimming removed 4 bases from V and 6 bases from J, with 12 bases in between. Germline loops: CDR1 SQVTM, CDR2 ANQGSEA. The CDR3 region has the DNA TGCAGCGTTGGCCAGGGGAATCCTGAAGCTTTCTTT. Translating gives CSVGQGNPEAFF.

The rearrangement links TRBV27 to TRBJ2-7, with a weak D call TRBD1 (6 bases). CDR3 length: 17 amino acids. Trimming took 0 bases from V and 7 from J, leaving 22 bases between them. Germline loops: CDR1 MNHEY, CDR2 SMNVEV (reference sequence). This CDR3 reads CASSLSANRAPEGEQYF. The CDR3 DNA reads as TGTGCCAGCAGTTTATCCGCGAACAGGGCACCTGAGGGGGAGCAGTACTTC.

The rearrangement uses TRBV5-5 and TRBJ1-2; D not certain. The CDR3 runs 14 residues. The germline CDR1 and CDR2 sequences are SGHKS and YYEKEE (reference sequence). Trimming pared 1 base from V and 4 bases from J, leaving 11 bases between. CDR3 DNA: TGTGCCAGCAGCTTGAATCCATCTGGCTATGGCTACACCTTC. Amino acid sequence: CASSLNPSGYGYTF.

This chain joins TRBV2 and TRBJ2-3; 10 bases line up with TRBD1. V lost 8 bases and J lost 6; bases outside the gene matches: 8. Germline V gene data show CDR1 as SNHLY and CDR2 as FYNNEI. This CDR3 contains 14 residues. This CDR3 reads CASHLRDRGDTQYF. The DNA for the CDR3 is TGTGCCAGCCATCTCCGGGACAGGGGTGATACGCAGTATTTT.

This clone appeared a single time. The CDR3 DNA follows: TGTGCCAGCAGCCCCGCCCCGACAGGGTTTGAGCAGTTCTTC. Protein sequence: CASSPAPTGFEQFF. The V and J genes are TRBV9 and TRBJ2-1; 7 positions match TRBD1. The V gene end was trimmed by 4 bases and the J gene end by 9 bases; junction bases not matched to a gene: 10. Germline assignment: CDR1 SGDLS and CDR2 YYNGEE. The CDR3 totals 14 residues.

The CDR3 bases are TGTGCCAGCAGTACTACTATGGGCGGAAACTATGGCTACACCTTC. It specifies CASSTTMGGNYGYTF. The chain joins TRBV2 to TRBJ1-2, with no clear D. The V end was cut by 5 bases, the J end by 2 bases, with 15 bases between. This CDR3 contains 15 residues. Germline assignment: CDR1 SNHLY and CDR2 FYNNEI.

For the CDR3, the DNA is TGTGCCAGCACCCTCCAAGCGGAGGGTGGTCTTGAGCAGTTCTTC. Its protein product is CASTLQAEGGLEQFF. The V and J genes are TRBV7-8 and TRBJ2-1; D possibly corresponds to TRBD2 (6 bases). CDR1 and CDR2 (germline): SGHVS, FQNEAQ. The CDR3 is 15 amino acids. V was trimmed by 7 bases and J by 9 bases, leaving 22 bases between them.